Presented here are 7 T cell receptor beta chains from one specimen sequenced in a study of blood T cell repertoires in COVID-19 (dated by TCRdb to 2020 to 2021). The receptor library was made with the immunoSEQ multiplex PCR assay. This immuneACCESS table, as held by TCRdb, lists in-frame sequences with V and J called but not all clones. Of the missing ones, under half trace to an unresolved V gene in checked studies; the others have no known cause. The sample data list approximately 210,000 clones, and roughly 90% of these were observed just once. Approximately 0.75% of the sample belongs to the ten largest clones. Sequencing used peripheral blood. The receptor source for this set is a woman between 70 and 85 years old with acute or convalescent COVID-19.

The chain carries TRBV18 and TRBJ2-1, with TRBD1 identical over 8 bases. The CDR3 sequence is 13 residues long. The germline V gene encodes CDR1 KGHSH and CDR2 LQKENI. The ends lost 6 bases at V and 4 bases at J; junction bases unmatched: 2. CDR3 bases: TGTGCCAGCTCGCGGGACAGGTACAATGAGCAGTTCTTC. Its translation: CASSRDRYNEQFF.

This chain connects TRBV5-1 to TRBJ1-5, with a weak D call TRBD1 (5 bases). Per germline, CDR1 SGHRS and CDR2 YFSETQ. CDR3 length: 14 amino acids. Trimming stripped 3 bases from V and 7 bases from J, with 14 bases between. CDR3 sequence (DNA): TGCGCCAGCAGCTCGCAGGGAATAAGGCAGCCCCAGCATTTT. It codes for CASSSQGIRQPQHF.

This clone was observed a few times. V and J are TRBV5-1 and TRBJ2-7, with D possibly TRBD1 on 5 matching bases. The germline gives CDR1 SGHRS, CDR2 YFSETQ. Trimming took off 0 bases at V and 2 bases at J, with 9 bases between the two ends. The CDR3 spans 14 residues. This CDR3 reads CASSLAAGPYEQYF. The CDR3 DNA reads as TGCGCCAGCAGCTTGGCGGCAGGGCCCTACGAGCAGTACTTC.

This sequence joins TRBV13 and TRBJ1-6; TRBD1 aligns across 7 bases. Germline-derived CDR1 and CDR2 are PRHDT and FYEKMQ (reference sequence). CDR3 length: 14 residues. The J segment lost 7 bases and the V segment lost 2 bases, leaving 2 bases of the junction unmatched. The CDR3 reads CASSLNRGNSPLHF. For the CDR3, the DNA is TGTGCCAGCAGCTTAAACAGGGGAAATTCACCCCTCCACTTT.

V usage is TRBV5-1 and J usage is TRBJ1-1, with D possibly being TRBD1 (6 bases). The CDR3 contains 13 residues. Germline loops: CDR1 SGHRS, CDR2 YFSETQ. Trimming shortened V by 4 bases and J by 3 bases, and 10 bases separated the two germline ends. The CDR3 DNA reads as TGCGCCAGCAGCCAGGACAGCTACACTGAAGCTTTCTTT. It codes for CASSQDSYTEAFF.

This clone has only a few counts. V is TRBV7-9 and J is TRBJ2-1; 8 nucleotides match TRBD2. Germline V gives CDR1 SEHNR, CDR2 FQNEAQ (reference sequence). The V and J ends lost 2 bases and 7 bases, in that order; junction bases with no gene match: 10. The CDR3 loop spans 16 amino acids. DNA of the CDR3: TGTGCCAGCAGCTTAATTTCACTAGCGGCGGGGAATGAGCAGTTCTTC. Its translation is CASSLISLAAGNEQFF.

V is TRBV11-2 and J is TRBJ2-1; 8 bases line up with TRBD2. CDR1 and CDR2 from the germline V gene are SGHAT and FQNNGV. J was trimmed by 2 bases and V by 4 bases; bases with no gene match: 7. This CDR3 is 16 amino acids long. DNA for the CDR3: TGTGCCAGCAGCTATTTAGCGGGAAGAGCCTACAATGAGCAGTTCTTC. This sequence encodes CASSYLAGRAYNEQFF.